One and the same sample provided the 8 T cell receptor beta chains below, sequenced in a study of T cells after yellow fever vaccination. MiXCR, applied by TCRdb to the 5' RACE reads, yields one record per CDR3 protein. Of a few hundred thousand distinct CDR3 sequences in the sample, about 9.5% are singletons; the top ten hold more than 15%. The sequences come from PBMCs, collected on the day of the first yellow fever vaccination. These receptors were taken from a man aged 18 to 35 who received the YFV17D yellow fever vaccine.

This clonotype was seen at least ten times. CDR3 sequence (DNA): TGTGCCAGCAACGGGGGGGGCAGCTTTGAGCAGTTCTTC. This translates into CASNGGGSFEQFF. The chain joins TRBV4-2 to TRBJ2-1, with 8 nucleotides matching TRBD2. With V trimmed by 7 bases and J by 9 bases, 8 bases remained unmatched. CDR3 length: 13 residues. CDR1 and CDR2 from the germline V gene are LGHNA and YNFKEQ.

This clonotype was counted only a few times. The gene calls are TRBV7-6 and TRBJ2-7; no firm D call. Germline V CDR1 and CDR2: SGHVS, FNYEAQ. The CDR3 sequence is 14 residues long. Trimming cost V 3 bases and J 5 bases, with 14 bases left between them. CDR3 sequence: CASSFTSLNHEQYF. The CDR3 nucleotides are TGTGCCAGCAGCTTCACAAGCCTCAACCACGAGCAGTACTTC.

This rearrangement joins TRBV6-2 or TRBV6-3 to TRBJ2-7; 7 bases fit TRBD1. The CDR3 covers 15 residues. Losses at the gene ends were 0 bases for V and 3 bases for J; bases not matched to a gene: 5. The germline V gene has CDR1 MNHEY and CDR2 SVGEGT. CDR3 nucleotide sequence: TGTGCCAGCAGTTACTCGATCCGGGACAGCTACGAGCAGTACTTC. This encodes CASSYSIRDSYEQYF.

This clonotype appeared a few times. CDR3 protein: CASSPRYLQGSSYEQYF. CDR3 coding DNA: TGCGCCAGCAGCCCCCGCTATTTACAGGGGAGCTCCTACGAGCAGTACTTC. J is TRBJ2-7 and V is TRBV4-1, with 7 bases lining up with TRBD1. Germline V gene lookup returns CDR1 MGHRA and CDR2 YSYEKL. This CDR3 has 17 amino acids. J gave up 0 bases and V 4 bases, and 12 bases lay outside the gene matches.

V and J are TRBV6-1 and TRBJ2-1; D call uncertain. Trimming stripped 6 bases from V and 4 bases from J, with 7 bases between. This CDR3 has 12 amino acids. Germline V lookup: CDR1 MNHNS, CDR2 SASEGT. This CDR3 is CASRAGYNEQFF. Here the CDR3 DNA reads TGTGCCAGCAGGGCAGGATACAATGAGCAGTTCTTC.

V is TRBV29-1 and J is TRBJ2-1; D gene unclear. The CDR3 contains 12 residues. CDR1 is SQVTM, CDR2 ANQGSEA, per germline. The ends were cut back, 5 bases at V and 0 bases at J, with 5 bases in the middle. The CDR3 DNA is TGCAGCGTTTGGCCCTCCTACAATGAGCAGTTCTTC. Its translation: CSVWPSYNEQFF.

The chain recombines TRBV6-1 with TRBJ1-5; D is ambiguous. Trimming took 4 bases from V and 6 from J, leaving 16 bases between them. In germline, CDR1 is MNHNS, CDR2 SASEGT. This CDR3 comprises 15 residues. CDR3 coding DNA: TGTGCCAGCAGTGGGTTTGTTGCAGGTGGTCAGCCCCAGCATTTT. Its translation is CASSGFVAGGQPQHF.

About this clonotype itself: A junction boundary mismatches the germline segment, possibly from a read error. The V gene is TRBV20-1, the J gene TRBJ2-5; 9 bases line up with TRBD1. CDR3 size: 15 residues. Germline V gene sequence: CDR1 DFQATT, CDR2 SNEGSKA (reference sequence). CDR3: CSVRSGTGLQETQYF. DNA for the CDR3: TGCAGTGTTAGATCAGGGACAGGGTTGCAAGAGACCCAGTACTTC.